The 6 T cell receptor beta chains presented below share a single source sample, sequenced in a study of identical twins. TCRdb analysed the 5' RACE reads with MiXCR anew, one entry per CDR3 protein. The table shows hundreds of thousands of distinct CDR3 sequences, with 20% to 25% occurring only once. These data are also associated with another study on T cells expressing NK-cell markers.

The sample taken for sequencing was CD4+ T cells sorted from blood. All receptors derive from a woman aged 18-35 years in good health.

This clonotype was counted between two and nine times. The chain uses TRBV12-3 or TRBV12-4 and TRBJ1-1; 8 nucleotides align to TRBD1. With V trimmed by 4 bases and J by 1 base, 2 bases remained unmatched. The CDR3 is 14 residues long. CDR3 in amino acids: CASSWTGSNTEAFF. The CDR3 DNA sequence: TGTGCCAGCAGTTGGACAGGGTCGAACACTGAAGCTTTCTTT.

The chain employs TRBV6-2 or TRBV6-3 and TRBJ2-2, with D tentatively TRBD2 (5 bases). The CDR3 totals 15 residues. With 2 bases removed from V and 4 bases from J, the gap between germline ends came to 11 bases. Germline CDR1 is MNHEY and CDR2 is SVGEGT. The DNA of the CDR3 is TGTGCCAGCAGTTACGGGAGAGTAGGCACCGGGGAGCTGTTTTTT. Amino acid sequence: CASSYGRVGTGELFF.

The rearrangement uses TRBV25-1 and TRBJ2-1; 11 bases agree with TRBD2. Germline CDR1 reads MGHDK; CDR2 reads SYGVNS. The CDR3 length is 17 residues. V shed 3 bases and J 3 bases; nucleotides not matched to a gene: 7. CDR3 region: CASSEALAGEYYNEQFF. The CDR3 DNA follows: TGTGCCAGCAGTGAGGCACTAGCGGGAGAATACTACAATGAGCAGTTCTTC.

The chain uses TRBV12-3 or TRBV12-4 and TRBJ2-1; D may be TRBD1 or TRBD2 (5 bases each). V gave up 8 bases and J gave up 4 bases, with 15 bases separating them. The CDR3 consists of 14 residues. The CDR3 DNA reads TGTGCCAGCGCCGGGACGAGGGGTTACAATGAGCAGTTCTTC. As protein: CASAGTRGYNEQFF.

This chain uses TRBV24-1 with TRBJ1-5; weak D call: TRBD1 (5 bases). V dropped 7 bases and J dropped 1 base, with 10 bases sitting between them. The CDR3 consists of 14 residues. Germline assignment: CDR1 KGHDR and CDR2 SFDVKD. The CDR3 reads CATSTRVSNQPQHF. In nucleotides, the CDR3 is TGTGCCACCAGCACCAGGGTAAGCAATCAGCCCCAGCATTTT.

The chain is built from TRBV6-1 and TRBJ2-7; D perhaps matches TRBD1 (6 bases). CDR1 and CDR2 (germline): MNHNS, SASEGT. V lost 3 bases, J lost 6 bases, and 12 bases lay in between. The CDR3 consists of 13 residues. CDR3 protein: CASSESGAGEQYF. The DNA for the CDR3 is TGTGCCAGCAGTGAGTCAGGGGCCGGCGAGCAGTACTTC.